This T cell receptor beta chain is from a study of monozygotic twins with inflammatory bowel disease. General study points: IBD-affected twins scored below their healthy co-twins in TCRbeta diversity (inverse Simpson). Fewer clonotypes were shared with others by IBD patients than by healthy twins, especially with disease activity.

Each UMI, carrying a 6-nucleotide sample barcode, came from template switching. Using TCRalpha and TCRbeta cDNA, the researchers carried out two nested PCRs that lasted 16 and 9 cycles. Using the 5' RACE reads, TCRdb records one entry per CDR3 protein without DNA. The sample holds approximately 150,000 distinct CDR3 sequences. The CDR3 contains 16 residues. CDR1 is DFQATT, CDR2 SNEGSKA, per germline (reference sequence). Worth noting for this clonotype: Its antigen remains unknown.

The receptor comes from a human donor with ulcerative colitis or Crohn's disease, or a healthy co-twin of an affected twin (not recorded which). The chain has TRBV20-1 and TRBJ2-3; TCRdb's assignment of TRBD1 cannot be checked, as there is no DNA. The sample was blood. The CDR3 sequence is CSAPRPPSGSTDTQYF.